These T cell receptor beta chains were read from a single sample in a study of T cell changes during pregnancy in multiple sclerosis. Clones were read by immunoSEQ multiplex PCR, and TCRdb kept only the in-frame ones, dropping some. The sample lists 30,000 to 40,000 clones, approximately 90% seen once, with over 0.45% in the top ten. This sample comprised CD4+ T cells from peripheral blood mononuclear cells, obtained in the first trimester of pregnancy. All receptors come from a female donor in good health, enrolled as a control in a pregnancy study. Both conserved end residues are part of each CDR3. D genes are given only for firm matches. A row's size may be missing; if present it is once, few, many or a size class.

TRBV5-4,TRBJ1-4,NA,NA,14,CASSLVGQLKSSAF,TGTGCCAGCAGCTTGGTCGGACAGTTGAAGAGTTCGGCTTTT
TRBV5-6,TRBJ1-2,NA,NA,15,CASSLGAPASYGYTF,TGTGCCAGCAGCCTGGGGGCCCCCGCCAGCTATGGCTACACCTTC
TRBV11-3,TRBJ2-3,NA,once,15,CASSLVGAGTDTQYF,TGTGCCAGCAGCTTAGTAGGGGCAGGGACAGATACGCAGTATTTT
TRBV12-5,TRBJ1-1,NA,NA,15,CASGDYLGMNTEAFF,TGTGCTAGTGGGGATTACCTCGGGATGAACACTGAAGCTTTCTTT
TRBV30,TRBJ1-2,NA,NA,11,CAWKDSHGYTF,TGTGCCTGGAAAGACTCACATGGCTACACCTTC
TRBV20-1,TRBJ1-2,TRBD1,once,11,CSAQGDYGYTF,TGCAGTGCTCAGGGGGACTATGGCTACACCTTC
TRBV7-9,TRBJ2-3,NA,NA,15,CASSLSGSSTDTQYF,TGTGCCAGCAGCTTATCGGGGTCCAGCACAGATACGCAGTATTTT
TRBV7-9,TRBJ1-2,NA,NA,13,CASSLGQNYGYTF,TGTGCCAGCAGCTTAGGACAGAACTATGGCTACACCTTC
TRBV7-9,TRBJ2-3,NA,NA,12,CASSFTLASQYF,TGTGCCAGCAGCTTCACACTAGCATCGCAGTATTTT
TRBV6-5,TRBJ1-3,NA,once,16,CASSYSRRGSGNTIYF,TGTGCCAGCAGTTACTCGAGGCGGGGTTCTGGAAACACCATATATTTT
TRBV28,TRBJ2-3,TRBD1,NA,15,CASLKGGIDTDTQYF,TGTGCCAGCCTCAAAGGGGGCATTGACACAGATACGCAGTATTTT
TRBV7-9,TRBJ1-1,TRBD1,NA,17,CASSLARGGTANTEAFF,TGTGCCAGCAGCTTAGCCCGGGGTGGGACAGCGAACACTGAAGCTTTCTTT
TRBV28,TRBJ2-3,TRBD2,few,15,CASSLGGGRGDTQYF,TGTGCCAGCAGTTTAGGCGGGGGGCGTGGAGATACGCAGTATTTT
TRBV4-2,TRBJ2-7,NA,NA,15,CASSREVRGSYEQYF,TGTGCCAGCAGCCGTGAAGTGCGGGGTTCCTACGAGCAGTACTTC
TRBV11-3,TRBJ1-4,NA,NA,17,CASSLDVGGKTNEKLFF,TGTGCCAGCAGCTTAGATGTAGGAGGAAAAACTAATGAAAAACTGTTTTTT
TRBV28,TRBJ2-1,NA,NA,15,CASTIRLDPRNEQFF,TGTGCCAGCACTATCCGACTCGACCCTCGCAATGAGCAGTTCTTC
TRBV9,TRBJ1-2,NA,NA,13,CASSVRGGDGYTF,TGTGCCAGCAGCGTAAGAGGGGGGGATGGCTACACCTTC
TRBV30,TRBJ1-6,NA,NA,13,CAWSVQGRSPLHF,TGTGCCTGGAGTGTACAGGGACGTTCACCCCTCCACTTT
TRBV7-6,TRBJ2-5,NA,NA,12,CASSLSGETQYF,TGTGCCAGCAGCTTATCGGGGGAGACCCAGTACTTC
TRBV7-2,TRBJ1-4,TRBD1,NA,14,CASSSGQPNEKLFF,TGTGCCAGCAGCTCGGGACAGCCCAATGAAAAACTGTTTTTT
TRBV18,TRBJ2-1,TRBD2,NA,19,CASSRRTSGGARSYNEQFF,TGTGCCAGCTCACGCCGGACTAGCGGGGGGGCGAGGTCCTACAATGAGCAGTTCTTC
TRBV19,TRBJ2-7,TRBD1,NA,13,CASSWGQGGEQYF,TGTGCCAGTAGTTGGGGACAGGGTGGCGAGCAGTACTTC
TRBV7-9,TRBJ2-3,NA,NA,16,CASSLVAWGPTDTQYF,TGTGCCAGCAGCTTAGTCGCGTGGGGGCCGACAGATACGCAGTATTTT
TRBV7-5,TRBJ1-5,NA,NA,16,CADRFSLLDRNQPQHF,TGTGCCGACAGATTCTCGCTCCTTGACAGAAATCAGCCCCAGCATTTT
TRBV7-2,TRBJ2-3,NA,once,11,CASSLEDTQYF,TGTGCCAGCAGCTTGGAGGATACGCAGTATTTT
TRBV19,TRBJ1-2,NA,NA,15,CASSIAARQGYGYTF,TGTGCCAGTAGTATCGCAGCGCGGCAGGGCTATGGCTACACCTTC
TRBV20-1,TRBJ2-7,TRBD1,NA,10,CSTGGNEQYF,TGCAGTACAGGGGGGAACGAGCAGTACTTC